This record looks at one T cell receptor (beta chain) sequence and its context. The antigen remains unidentified. CDR3 length equals 15 residues. In germline, CDR1 is GTSNPN, CDR2 SVGIG (reference sequence). J was trimmed by 2 bases and V by 4 bases; bases with no gene match: 6. The data derive from a study of T cell responses to AZD1222 COVID-19 vaccine. General study points: The study found vaccine-associated CD4 TCRs spanning spike, dominant at 160-218 and 743-854. White British people made up most donors, females outnumbered males, and clonal diversity was possibly underestimated. Unmutated regions of variants are reportedly targeted by nearly half of spike-specific TCRs. No day 14 peak samples; only post-peak repertoires were characterized.

Data came from immunoSEQ multiplex PCR; TCRdb stores just in-frame clones and leaves some out. Of some 130,000 clones listed, around 90% are singletons. The origin of this receptor is an adult in good health. The chain links TRBV30 to TRBJ2-7; 12 nucleotides match TRBD2. Material: peripheral blood, obtained on day 0 of MenACWY control vaccination. The CDR3 sequence: CAWTRPSGRAYEQYF. In DNA form, the CDR3 reads TGTGCCTGGACCCGACCTAGCGGGAGGGCCTACGAGCAGTACTTC. Filled out from reference TRBV30 and TRBJ2-7, the complete variable domain reads SQTIHQWPATLVQPVGSPLSLECTVEGTSNPNLYWYRQAAGRGLQLLFYSVGIGQISSEVPQNLSASRPQDRQFILSSKKLLLSDSGFYLCAWTRPSGRAYEQYFGPGTRLTVT.